The rows below give T cell receptor beta chains drawn from one sample of a study of early T cells in non-severe SARS-CoV-2 infection. MiXCR was run by TCRdb on the 5' RACE reads, yielding one entry per CDR3 protein. The sample includes over 95,000 distinct CDR3 sequences, around 16% of them seen just once. The sequenced sample was whole blood. The receptors originated from an adult who was a healthcare worker with PCR-confirmed SARS-CoV-2 infection or an uninfected control (not recorded which). CDR3s include the opening cysteine and the closing phenylalanine or tryptophan. The order of the fields is clone size, V gene, J gene, D gene, CDR3 DNA, CDR3 protein. The D gene is left open where the match is weak. The size of a clone is reported for some rows only, either as once, few or many, or as a class for expanded clones.

clone_size: many
v_call: TRBV10-3
j_call: TRBJ1-3
d_call: .
cdr3_nt: TGTGCCATCAGTGATTGGGGTGCACGAACCTCTGGAAACACCATATATTTT
cdr3_aa: CAISDWGARTSGNTIYF

clone_size: .
v_call: TRBV5-6
j_call: TRBJ1-1
d_call: .
cdr3_nt: TGTGCCAGCAGCCAGGCGGGACACCCGAGCACTGAAGCTTTCTTT
cdr3_aa: CASSQAGHPSTEAFF

clone_size: .
v_call: TRBV20-1
j_call: TRBJ2-3
d_call: .
cdr3_nt: TGCAGTGCTAGAGTTGGGACTAGCACAGATACGCAGTATTTT
cdr3_aa: CSARVGTSTDTQYF

clone_size: few
v_call: TRBV7-2
j_call: TRBJ1-2
d_call: .
cdr3_nt: TGTGCCAGCAGCTCATCGGGACGAAAGACTAACTATGGCTACACCTTC
cdr3_aa: CASSSSGRKTNYGYTF

clone_size: many
v_call: TRBV20-1
j_call: TRBJ2-1
d_call: .
cdr3_nt: TGCAGTGCTAGCCCAGTAGCCTACAATGAGCAGTTCTTC
cdr3_aa: CSASPVAYNEQFF

clone_size: .
v_call: TRBV14
j_call: TRBJ1-1
d_call: .
cdr3_nt: TGTGCCAGCAGCCGCTCCGGGGCCCAAAGGGCTTTCTTT
cdr3_aa: CASSRSGAQRAFF

clone_size: .
v_call: TRBV10-1
j_call: TRBJ2-7
d_call: .
cdr3_nt: TGCGCCAGCAGCGAAGACCTACCCTCGGGGGAGCAGTACTTC
cdr3_aa: CASSEDLPSGEQYF

clone_size: few
v_call: TRBV7-2
j_call: TRBJ1-1
d_call: .
cdr3_nt: TGTGCCAGCAGCTTAGTTTTACAGGGAGATGAAGCTTTCTTT
cdr3_aa: CASSLVLQGDEAFF

clone_size: .
v_call: TRBV2
j_call: TRBJ2-1
d_call: .
cdr3_nt: TGTGCCAGCAGTGGGCGGGGTGCCTACAATGAGCAGTTCTTC
cdr3_aa: CASSGRGAYNEQFF

clone_size: many
v_call: TRBV10-3
j_call: TRBJ2-7
d_call: .
cdr3_nt: TGTGCCATCAGGACCTCCGGAACCTACGAGCAGTACTTC
cdr3_aa: CAIRTSGTYEQYF

clone_size: many
v_call: TRBV5-1
j_call: TRBJ1-2
d_call: .
cdr3_nt: TGCGCCAGCAGCTCAAGGGTGGCGGGCTTCTATGGCTACACCTTC
cdr3_aa: CASSSRVAGFYGYTF

clone_size: .
v_call: TRBV7-9
j_call: TRBJ1-3
d_call: .
cdr3_nt: TGTGCCAGCAGCCGCGGCGGCGGGGTCGGTGGAAACACCATATATTTT
cdr3_aa: CASSRGGGVGGNTIYF

clone_size: .
v_call: TRBV7-8
j_call: TRBJ1-2
d_call: TRBD1
cdr3_nt: TGTGCCAGCAGGCCTAGCCCCGGACAGGGCTATGGCTACACCTTC
cdr3_aa: CASRPSPGQGYGYTF

clone_size: few
v_call: TRBV5-1
j_call: TRBJ1-2
d_call: .
cdr3_nt: TGCGCCAGCAGCTTGCGGGCAGGGAATGGCTACACCTTC
cdr3_aa: CASSLRAGNGYTF

clone_size: many
v_call: TRBV7-9
j_call: TRBJ2-7
d_call: TRBD2
cdr3_nt: TGTGCCAGCAGATTAGGGACTAGCTTTCACGAGCAGTACTTC
cdr3_aa: CASRLGTSFHEQYF

clone_size: few
v_call: TRBV28
j_call: TRBJ2-1
d_call: TRBD2
cdr3_nt: TGTGCCAGCAGTGGACTAGCGGGATCAGGGGATGAGCAGTTCTTC
cdr3_aa: CASSGLAGSGDEQFF

clone_size: .
v_call: TRBV9
j_call: TRBJ1-5
d_call: .
cdr3_nt: TGTGCCAGCAGCCTTGGGGGGTTAGGGCAGCCCCAGCATTTT
cdr3_aa: CASSLGGLGQPQHF

clone_size: .
v_call: TRBV20-1
j_call: TRBJ1-4
d_call: .
cdr3_nt: TGCAGTGTCGGGCTACCGAATGAAAAACTGTTTTTT
cdr3_aa: CSVGLPNEKLFF

clone_size: few
v_call: TRBV2
j_call: TRBJ1-1
d_call: .
cdr3_nt: TGTGCCAGCAGTGACGGACCCAAAGCTTTCTTT
cdr3_aa: CASSDGPKAFF